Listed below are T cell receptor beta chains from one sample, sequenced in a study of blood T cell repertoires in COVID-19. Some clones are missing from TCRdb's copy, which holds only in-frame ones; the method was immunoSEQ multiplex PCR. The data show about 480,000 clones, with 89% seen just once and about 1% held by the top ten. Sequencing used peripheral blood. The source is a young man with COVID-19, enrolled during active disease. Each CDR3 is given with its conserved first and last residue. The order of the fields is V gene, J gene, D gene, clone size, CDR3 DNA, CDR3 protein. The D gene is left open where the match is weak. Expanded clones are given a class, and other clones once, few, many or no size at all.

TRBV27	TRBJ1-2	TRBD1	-	TGTGCCAGCAGACCCGACAGGGTCACTTCTTGGGGCTACACCTTC	CASRPDRVTSWGYTF
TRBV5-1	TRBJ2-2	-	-	TGCGCCAGCAGCTTGGTTACGGCAGGGGTTGGGGAGCTGTTTTTT	CASSLVTAGVGELFF
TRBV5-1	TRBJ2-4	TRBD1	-	TGCGCCAGCACCGCCACAGGGGGCGAGGGGGGCATTCAGTACTTC	CASTATGGEGGIQYF
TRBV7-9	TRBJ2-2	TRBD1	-	TGTGCCAGCAGCTTAGGGGACAGTTACACCGGGGAGCTGTTTTTT	CASSLGDSYTGELFF
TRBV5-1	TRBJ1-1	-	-	TGCGCCAGCAGCTATAACCCCCCTAGTGATATGAACACTGAAGCTTTCTTT	CASSYNPPSDMNTEAFF
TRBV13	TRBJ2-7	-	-	TGTGCCAGCAGCCAGGGGACGGTGGGGAGCTCCTACGAGCAGTACTTC	CASSQGTVGSSYEQYF
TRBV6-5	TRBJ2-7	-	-	TGTGCCAGCCAAGGGGACTCCTACGAGCAGTACTTC	CASQGDSYEQYF
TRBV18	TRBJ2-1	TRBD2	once	TGTGCCAGCTCACCCGGTAGCGGGAGTTGGGATGAGCAGTTCTTC	CASSPGSGSWDEQFF
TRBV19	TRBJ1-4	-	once	TGTGCCAGTAGTATAGACCTTTCTAATGAAAAACTGTTTTTT	CASSIDLSNEKLFF
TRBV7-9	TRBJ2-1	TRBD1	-	TGTGCCAGCAGCTTAACAGGGGTCAATGAGCAGTTCTTC	CASSLTGVNEQFF
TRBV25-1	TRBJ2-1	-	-	TGTGCCAGCACCCCGGCAGGAGGATCCTACAATGAGCAGTTCTTC	CASTPAGGSYNEQFF
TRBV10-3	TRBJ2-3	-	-	TGTGCCATCAGTGAGTCGATGAGGGGGGGGACCAGCACAGATACGCAGTATTTT	CAISESMRGGTSTDTQYF
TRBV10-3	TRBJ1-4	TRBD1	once	TGTGCCATCAGTGGGGCCGGGACAGGAAATGAAAAACTGTTTTTT	CAISGAGTGNEKLFF
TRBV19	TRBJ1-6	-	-	TGTGCCAGTAGTATAGCCCCGGGGGGGACCCTCCACTTT	CASSIAPGGTLHF
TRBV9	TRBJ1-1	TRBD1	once	TGTGCCAGCAGCGTTCCGGGACAGGGCGGAAAAGCTTTCTTT	CASSVPGQGGKAFF
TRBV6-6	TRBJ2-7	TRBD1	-	TGTGCCAGCAGGGGACAGGGGAATAACTACGAGCAGTACTTC	CASRGQGNNYEQYF
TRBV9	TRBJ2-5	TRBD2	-	TGTGCCAGCAGCGTAGATGCGGGGGGAGAAGAGACCCAGTACTTC	CASSVDAGGEETQYF
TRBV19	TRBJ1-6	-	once	TGTGCCAGTAGATACAGTTCCTATAATTCACCCCTCCACTTT	CASRYSSYNSPLHF
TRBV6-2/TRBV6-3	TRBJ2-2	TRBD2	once	TGTGCCAGCAGTTACCGCGCTAGCGGGGGGGCCGGGGAGCTGTTTTTT	CASSYRASGGAGELFF
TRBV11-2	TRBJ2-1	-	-	TGTGCCAGCAGCTTAGATGCGGGGCTGGAGCAGTTCTTC	CASSLDAGLEQFF
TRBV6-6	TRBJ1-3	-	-	TGTGCCAGCAGTACTCCGGGGTCGGGAAACACCATATATTTT	CASSTPGSGNTIYF
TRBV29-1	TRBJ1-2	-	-	TGCAGCGTTCAGGGGCGAAACCGAAACTATGGCTACACCTTC	CSVQGRNRNYGYTF
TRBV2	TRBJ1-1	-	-	TGTGCCAGCAAATCGAGGGGAGGCTTCACTGAAGCTTTCTTT	CASKSRGGFTEAFF
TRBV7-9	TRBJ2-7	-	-	TGTGCCAGCAGCCGACGGTCGCAGGCGTACGAGCAGTACTTC	CASSRRSQAYEQYF
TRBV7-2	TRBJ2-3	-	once	TGTGCCAGCAGCTTATTTGAGACAGTTTCTAGCACAGATACGCAGTATTTT	CASSLFETVSSTDTQYF
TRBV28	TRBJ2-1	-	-	TGTGCCAGCAGTTACAGGGGAGGGCAGTTCTTC	CASSYRGGQFF
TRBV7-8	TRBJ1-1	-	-	TGTGCCAGCAGCTCTACGACAGCGAACACTGAAGCTTTCTTT	CASSSTTANTEAFF
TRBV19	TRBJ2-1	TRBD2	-	TGTGCCAGTAGTATCCTACGGACTAGCGGGAGGTTTGGCCCGAGCTACAATGAGCAGTTCTTC	CASSILRTSGRFGPSYNEQFF
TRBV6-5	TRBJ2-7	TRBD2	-	TGTGCCAGCAGTTACCCCGGGACTAGCGGCTACGAGCAGTACTTC	CASSYPGTSGYEQYF
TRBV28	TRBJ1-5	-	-	TGTGCCAGCAGGTGGTGGGTAGCCAATCAGCCCCAGCATTTT	CASRWWVANQPQHF
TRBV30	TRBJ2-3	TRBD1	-	TGTGCCTGGGGACAGGCCACAGATACGCAGTATTTT	CAWGQATDTQYF
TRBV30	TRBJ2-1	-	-	TGTGCCTGGAGTGGATTTGACACCGTCTCATACAATGAGCAGTTCTTC	CAWSGFDTVSYNEQFF
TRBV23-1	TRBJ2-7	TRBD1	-	TGCGCCGAATCCCCGGGACAGGGGAGCGAGCAGTACTTC	CAESPGQGSEQYF
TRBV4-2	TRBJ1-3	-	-	TGTGCCAGCAGCCAAGATTGGGGGGGTAACACCATATATTTT	CASSQDWGGNTIYF
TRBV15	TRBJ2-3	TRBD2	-	TGTGCCACCAGCAGAACCTCTAGCGGGGGGACATTCACAGATACGCAGTATTTT	CATSRTSSGGTFTDTQYF
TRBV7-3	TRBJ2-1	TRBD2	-	TGTGCCAGCAGCTTAGTACTAGCGGGACCAAATGAGCAGTTCTTC	CASSLVLAGPNEQFF
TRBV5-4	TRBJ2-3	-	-	TGTGCCAGCAGCTTGGTAGGGAGTGCGGATACGCAGTATTTT	CASSLVGSADTQYF
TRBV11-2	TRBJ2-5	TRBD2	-	TGTGCCAGCAGCTTTAGCGGGGGCAGGGAGACCCAGTACTTC	CASSFSGGRETQYF
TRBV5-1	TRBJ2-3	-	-	TGCGCCAGCAGCTCGTACACCCGCACAGATACGCAGTATTTT	CASSSYTRTDTQYF
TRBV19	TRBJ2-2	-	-	TGTGCCAGTACTGACAGCCCCACCGGGGAGCTGTTTTTT	CASTDSPTGELFF
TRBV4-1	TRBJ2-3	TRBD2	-	TGCGCCAGCAGCCAAGTGGAACTAGCGGGAGGACTTGATACGCAGTATTTT	CASSQVELAGGLDTQYF
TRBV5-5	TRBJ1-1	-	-	TGTGCCAGCAGCTACGAGCTGAACACTGAAGCTTTCTTT	CASSYELNTEAFF
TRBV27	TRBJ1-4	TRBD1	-	TGTGCCAGCAGTTTCGGGACAGGGTATGAAAAACTGTTTTTT	CASSFGTGYEKLFF
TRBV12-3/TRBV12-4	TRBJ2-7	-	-	TGTGCCAGCAGTTTTACTCAATACGAGCAGTACTTC	CASSFTQYEQYF
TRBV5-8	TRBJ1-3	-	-	TGTGCCAGCAGACTACACTCTGGAAACACCATATATTTT	CASRLHSGNTIYF
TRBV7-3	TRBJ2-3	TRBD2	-	TGTGCCAGCAGCCGAGGACTAGCCCCAGATACGCAGTATTTT	CASSRGLAPDTQYF
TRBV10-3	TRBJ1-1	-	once	TGTGCCATCAGTGGACAGTTGAACACTGAAGCTTTCTTT	CAISGQLNTEAFF
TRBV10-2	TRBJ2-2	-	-	TGCGCCAGCAGCACAGGACCGAACACCGGGGAGCTGTTTTTT	CASSTGPNTGELFF
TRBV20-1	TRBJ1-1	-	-	TGCAGTGCTAGTGGACCGTCTCGCGGCGACACTGAAGCTTTCTTT	CSASGPSRGDTEAFF
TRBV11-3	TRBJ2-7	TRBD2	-	TGTGCCAGCAGCCCGGGGGGGCGGGACGAGCAGTACTTC	CASSPGGRDEQYF
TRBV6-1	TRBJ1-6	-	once	TGTGCCAGCAGTGATCTCTATAATTCACCCCTCCACTTT	CASSDLYNSPLHF
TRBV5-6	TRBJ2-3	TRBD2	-	TGTGCCAGCAGCCTACGGACTAGCGGGGAGAGAGATACGCAGTATTTT	CASSLRTSGERDTQYF
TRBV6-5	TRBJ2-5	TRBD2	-	TGTGCCAGCAGTTACTCCGGGACTAGCGAAGAGACCCAGTACTTC	CASSYSGTSEETQYF
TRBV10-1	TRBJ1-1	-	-	TGCGCCAGCAGTGATACAGGTCGGGACACTGAAGCTTTCTTT	CASSDTGRDTEAFF